This TCR beta chain is drawn from a study of tumor-infiltrating lymphocytes in primary liver carcinoma. The authors made TCR beta cDNA from 400 to 600 ng total RNA with a constant-region primer. Slightly modified ARM-PCR, run as three nested multiplex PCR rounds, produced the TCR beta libraries. Each of the first two PCR rounds ran approximately 11 cycles with TRBV1-TRBV30 forward and C-beta reverse primers. Each CDR3 protein gets one entry after TCRdb re-called the multiplex PCR reads with MiXCR. Here the sample spans more than 50,000 distinct CDR3 sequences, about 80% being singletons. V dropped 6 bases and J dropped 5 bases, with 7 bases sitting between them. Germline lookup yields CDR1 MNHNY and CDR2 SVGAGI (reference sequence). This CDR3 is built from 11 residues. Starting material for RNA and DNA co-extraction consisted of roughly 19-34 mg of unsorted bulk tissue. This clonotype was seen ten or more times.

The clonotype was recovered from a man aged 35 to 55 with primary liver carcinoma and hepatitis B virus infection. The chain has TRBV6-6 and TRBJ1-1; D remains unclear. Sequencing was done on a sample of liver tumor tissue from sampling region 2. This sample's subset: tumor region T2, inferior pole. The CDR3 loop reads CASSTMTEAFF. The CDR3, as DNA: TGTGCCAGCAGCACCATGACTGAAGCTTTCTTT.